A selection of T cell receptor beta chains follows, all from one sample in a study of blood T cell repertoires in COVID-19. TCRdb's table, derived via immunoSEQ multiplex PCR, lists solely in-frame clones and lacks some. The sample lists under 80,000 clones; approximately 83% were seen once. The sequencing sample was made of peripheral blood. The receptors stem from a human donor in a cohort sampled during active COVID-19. Each CDR3 is given with its conserved first and last residue. The D gene is left open where the match is weak.

v_call | d_call | cdr3_aa
TRBV18 | - | CASSPPTGRGEQYF
TRBV30 | - | CAWREGSTYNEQFF
TRBV19 | TRBD2 | CASSRSGDSTDTQYF
TRBV25-1 | - | CASSEWIGRAKTQYF
TRBV30 | - | CAWSKGVRSNQPQHF
TRBV15 | - | CATSRDSGLGYNEQFF
TRBV7-2 | - | CASSPTGYEQFF
TRBV18 | - | CASSPRGMNTEAFF
TRBV11-2 | - | CASSQMLGQISPLHF
TRBV4-3 | TRBD1 | CASSQDRDRASNEQFF
TRBV27 | TRBD2 | CASSPRAGLSSYNEQFF
TRBV19 | - | CASSIIGGPLIFYNEQFF